This entry is about one TCR beta chain. RNA, at about 0.45 to 1 ug, was reverse transcribed with random hexamers. TCRdb re-called the immunoSEQ multiplex PCR reads through MiXCR, storing one row per CDR3 protein. The table shows hundreds of thousands of distinct CDR3 sequences, with approximately 91% occurring only once. The source of the sample is a study of CD8 T cells in Susac syndrome. The CDR3 sequence is 16 residues long. Deletions cut 0 bases from V and 2 bases from J, with 17 bases between. Germline assignment: CDR1 DFQATT and CDR2 SNEGSKA (reference sequence). The V gene is TRBV20-1, the J gene TRBJ2-7; D ambiguous. Sequencing was carried out using CD8+ T cells from PBMCs. The sequence was collected from a human donor with multiple sclerosis. The CDR3 DNA follows: TGCAGTGCTAGAGATCGAATCCGGGCCTTAGCCTACGAGCAGTACTTC. Protein: CSARDRIRALAYEQYF.